This T cell receptor (beta chain) was recorded in a study of cytomegalovirus exposure and HLA in healthy donors. PCR involved 60 Vbeta and 13 Jbeta primers. TCRdb's table, derived via immunoSEQ multiplex PCR, lists solely in-frame clones and lacks some. The sample contains over 70,000 clones, around 74% of which appear only once. Study conclusions and caveats: Specific recognition of CMV antigens was confirmed in vitro for a few chains (all CMV-associated).

Germline loops: CDR1 MGHDK, CDR2 SYGVNS. Trimming removed 7 bases from V and 6 bases from J, with 15 bases in between. The length of the CDR3 is 13 residues. With respect to this clone: Its target is not known.

This receptor was obtained from a human donor in good health. The chain combines TRBV25-1 with TRBJ1-2, with a possible D match to TRBD1 (5 bases). The sequenced sample was PBMCs. The CDR3 region is CASTPRGGDGYTF. In nucleotides, the CDR3 is TGTGCCAGCACTCCCCGGGGGGGGGATGGCTACACCTTC.